This TCR beta chain was captured by sequencing in a study of control samples from healthy donors and cancer patients. Assay used: immunoSEQ multiplex PCR; TCRdb lists only in-frame clones, some missing. The table records about 94,000 clones, over 75% of them present only once. The specimen sequenced was blood. The clonotype originates from a woman in her late teens or twenties in good health.

The CDR3 sequence is CASSNHRDMGRNTIYF. The DNA for the CDR3 is TGTGCCAGCAGCAATCACAGGGACATGGGGAGAAACACCATATATTTT. The chain employs TRBV6-6 and TRBJ1-3, with D perhaps TRBD1 (6 bases). The CDR3 extends over 16 amino acids. The ends were cut back, 6 bases at V and 5 bases at J, with 20 bases in the middle. Germline V gene data show CDR1 as MNHNY and CDR2 as SVGAGI (reference sequence).